This T cell receptor beta chain came from a study of T cell clonotyping in hematopoietic cell transplantation. This clone was observed once. Sequencing used immunoSEQ multiplex PCR; TCRdb keeps in-frame clones, though not all of them. The sample consists of 60,000 to 75,000 clones, just under 95% of them appearing once. Per the germline V gene, CDR1 is MNHEY and CDR2 is SMNVEV (reference sequence). Trimming stripped 5 bases from V and 5 bases from J, with 15 bases between. This CDR3 is 14 amino acids long. V gene TRBV27 combines with J gene TRBJ1-1, with D possibly TRBD1 on 5 matching bases. The TCR comes from a man aged 50-60 years in good health. Some clones in this sample may be carry-over from other donors' samples. The sample taken for sequencing was peripheral blood mononuclear cells. The CDR3 loop reads CASSELGVGTEAFF. In DNA form, the CDR3 reads TGTGCCAGCAGTGAGCTGGGGGTAGGGACTGAAGCTTTCTTT.